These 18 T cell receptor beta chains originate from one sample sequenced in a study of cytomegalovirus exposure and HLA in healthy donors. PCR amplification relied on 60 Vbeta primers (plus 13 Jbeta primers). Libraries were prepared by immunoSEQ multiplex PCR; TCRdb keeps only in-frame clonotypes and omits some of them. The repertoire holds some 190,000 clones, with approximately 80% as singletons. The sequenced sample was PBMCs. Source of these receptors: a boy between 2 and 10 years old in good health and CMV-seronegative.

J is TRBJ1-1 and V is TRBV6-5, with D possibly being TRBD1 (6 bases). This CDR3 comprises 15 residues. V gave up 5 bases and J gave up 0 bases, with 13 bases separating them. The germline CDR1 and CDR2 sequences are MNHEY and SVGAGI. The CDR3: CASSRTASMNTEAFF. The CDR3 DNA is TGTGCCAGCAGTCGGACAGCATCTATGAACACTGAAGCTTTCTTT.

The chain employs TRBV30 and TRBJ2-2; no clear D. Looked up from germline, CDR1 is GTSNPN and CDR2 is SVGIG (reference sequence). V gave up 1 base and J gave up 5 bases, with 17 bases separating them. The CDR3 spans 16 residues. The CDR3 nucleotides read TGTGCCTGGAGTGCCCACCGTTGGAGTGGGACCGGGGAGCTGTTTTTT. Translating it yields CAWSAHRWSGTGELFF.

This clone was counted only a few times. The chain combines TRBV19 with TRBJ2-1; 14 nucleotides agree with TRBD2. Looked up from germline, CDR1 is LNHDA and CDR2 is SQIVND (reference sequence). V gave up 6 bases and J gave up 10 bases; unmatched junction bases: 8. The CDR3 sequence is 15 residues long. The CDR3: CASSRTSGGLGEQFF. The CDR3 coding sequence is TGTGCCAGTAGCCGGACTAGCGGGGGGTTAGGGGAGCAGTTCTTC.

The CDR3 sequence is CASSLGDYRLSNTGELFF. For the CDR3, the DNA is TGCGCCAGCAGCTTGGGGGACTACCGCCTCTCGAACACCGGGGAGCTGTTTTTT. The chain employs TRBV5-1 and TRBJ2-2; 7 bases line up with TRBD2. The germline V gene encodes CDR1 SGHRS and CDR2 YFSETQ. The CDR3 has 18 amino acids. With V trimmed by 0 bases and J by 0 bases, 8 bases remained unmatched.

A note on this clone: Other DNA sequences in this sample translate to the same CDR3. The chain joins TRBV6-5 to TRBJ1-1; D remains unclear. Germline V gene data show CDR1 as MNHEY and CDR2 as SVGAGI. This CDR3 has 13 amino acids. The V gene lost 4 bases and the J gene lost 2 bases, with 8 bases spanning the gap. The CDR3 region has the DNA TGTGCCAGCAGTTCCCCCGGTAACACTGAAGCTTTCTTT. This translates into CASSSPGNTEAFF.

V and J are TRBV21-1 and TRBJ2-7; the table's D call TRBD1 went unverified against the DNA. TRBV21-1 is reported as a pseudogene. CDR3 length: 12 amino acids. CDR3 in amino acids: CASRDSSYEQYF. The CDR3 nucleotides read TGTGCCAGCAGGGACAGCTCCTACGAGCAGTACTTC.

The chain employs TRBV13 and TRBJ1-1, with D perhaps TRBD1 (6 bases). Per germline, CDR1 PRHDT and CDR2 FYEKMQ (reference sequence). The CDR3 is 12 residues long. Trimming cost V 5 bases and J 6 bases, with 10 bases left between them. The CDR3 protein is CASSREGAEAFF. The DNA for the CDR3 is TGTGCCAGCAGCCGAGAGGGGGCTGAAGCTTTCTTT.

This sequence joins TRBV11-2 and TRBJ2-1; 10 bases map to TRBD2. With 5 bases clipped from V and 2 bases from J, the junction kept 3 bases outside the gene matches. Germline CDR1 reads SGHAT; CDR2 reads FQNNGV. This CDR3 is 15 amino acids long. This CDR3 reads CASSLTSGTYNEQFF. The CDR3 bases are TGTGCCAGCAGCCTTACTAGCGGGACCTACAATGAGCAGTTCTTC. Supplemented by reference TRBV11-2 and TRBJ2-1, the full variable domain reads EAGVAQSPRYKIIEKRQSVAFWCNPISGHATLYWYQQILGQGPKLLIQFQNNGVVDDSQLPKDRFSAERLKGVDSTLKIQPAKLEDSAVYLCASSLTSGTYNEQFFGPGTRLTVL.

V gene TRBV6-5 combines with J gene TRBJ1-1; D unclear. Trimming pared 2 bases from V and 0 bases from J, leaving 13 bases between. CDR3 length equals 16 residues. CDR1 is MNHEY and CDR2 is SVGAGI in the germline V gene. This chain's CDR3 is CASSYRQVRMNTEAFF. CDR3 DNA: TGTGCCAGCAGTTACCGGCAGGTACGCATGAACACTGAAGCTTTCTTT.

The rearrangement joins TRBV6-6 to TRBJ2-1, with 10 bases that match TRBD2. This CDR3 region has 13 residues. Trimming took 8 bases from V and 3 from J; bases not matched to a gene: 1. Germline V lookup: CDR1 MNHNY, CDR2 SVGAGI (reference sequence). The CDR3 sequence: CASERGGYNEQFF. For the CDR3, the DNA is TGTGCCAGCGAGCGGGGGGGCTACAATGAGCAGTTCTTC.

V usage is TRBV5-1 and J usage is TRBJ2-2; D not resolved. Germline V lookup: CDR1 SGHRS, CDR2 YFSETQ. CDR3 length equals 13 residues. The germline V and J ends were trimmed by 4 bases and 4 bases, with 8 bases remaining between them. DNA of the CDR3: TGCGCCAGCAGCCTCGCCGGCACCGGGGAGCTGTTTTTT. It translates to CASSLAGTGELFF.

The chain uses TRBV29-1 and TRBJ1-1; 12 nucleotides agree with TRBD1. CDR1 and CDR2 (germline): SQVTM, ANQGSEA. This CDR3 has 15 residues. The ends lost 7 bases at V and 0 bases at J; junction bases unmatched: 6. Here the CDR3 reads CSGGQGARMNTEAFF. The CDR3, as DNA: TGCAGCGGGGGACAGGGGGCACGAATGAACACTGAAGCTTTCTTT.

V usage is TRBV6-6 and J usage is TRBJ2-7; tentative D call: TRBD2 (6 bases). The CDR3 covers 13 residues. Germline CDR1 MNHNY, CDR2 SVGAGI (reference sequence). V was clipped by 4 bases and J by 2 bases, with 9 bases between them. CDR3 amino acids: CASSFSGTYEQYF. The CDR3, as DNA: TGTGCCAGCAGTTTTAGCGGTACCTACGAGCAGTACTTC.

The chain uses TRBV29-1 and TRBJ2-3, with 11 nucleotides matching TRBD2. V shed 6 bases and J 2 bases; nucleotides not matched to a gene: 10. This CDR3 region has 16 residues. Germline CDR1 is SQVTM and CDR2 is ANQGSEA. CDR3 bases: TGCAGCGTGGTCGGGGTAGCGGGAGGGCCCACAGATACGCAGTATTTT. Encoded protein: CSVVGVAGGPTDTQYF.

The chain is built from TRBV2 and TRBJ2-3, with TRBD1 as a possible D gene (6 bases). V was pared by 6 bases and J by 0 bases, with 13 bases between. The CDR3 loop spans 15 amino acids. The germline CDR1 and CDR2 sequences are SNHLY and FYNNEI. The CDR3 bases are TGTGCCAGCAGAGGACAGCAAACTAGCACAGATACGCAGTATTTT. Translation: CASRGQQTSTDTQYF. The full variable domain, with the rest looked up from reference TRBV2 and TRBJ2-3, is EPEVTQTPSHQVTQMGQEVILRCVPISNHLYFYWYRQILGQKVEFLVSFYNNEISEKSEIFDDQFSVERPDGSNFTLKIRSTKLEDSAMYFCASRGQQTSTDTQYFGPGTRLTVL.

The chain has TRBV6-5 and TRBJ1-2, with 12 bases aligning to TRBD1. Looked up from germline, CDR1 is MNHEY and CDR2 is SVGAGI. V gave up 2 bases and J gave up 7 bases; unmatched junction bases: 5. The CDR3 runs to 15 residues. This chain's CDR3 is CASSYLPGQGAGYTF. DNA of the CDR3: TGTGCCAGCAGTTACCTCCCGGGACAGGGGGCTGGCTACACCTTC.

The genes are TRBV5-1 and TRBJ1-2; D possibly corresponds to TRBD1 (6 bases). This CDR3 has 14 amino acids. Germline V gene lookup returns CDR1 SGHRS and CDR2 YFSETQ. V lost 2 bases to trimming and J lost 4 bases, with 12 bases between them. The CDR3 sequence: CASSFTGLGYGYTF. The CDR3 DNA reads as TGCGCCAGCAGCTTCACAGGGTTGGGCTATGGCTACACCTTC.

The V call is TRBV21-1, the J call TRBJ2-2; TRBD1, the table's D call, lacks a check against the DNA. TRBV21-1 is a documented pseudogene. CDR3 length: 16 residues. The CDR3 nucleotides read TGTGCCAGCACCTCAAGGGGGCAATATAACACCGGGGAGCTGTTTTTT. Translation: CASTSRGQYNTGELFF.